Following are 3 T cell receptor beta chains from one sample sequenced in a study of PD-1 blockade in classical Hodgkin lymphoma. Each patient's relapse followed autologous stem cell transplantation, and brentuximab vedotin exposure varied. The table came from immunoSEQ multiplex PCR; TCRdb's copy has only in-frame clones and leaves some out. In the table there are 40,000 to 45,000 clones, approximately 79% of which are singletons. Sequencing was performed on peripheral blood mononuclear cells (PBMCs), taken before the second cycle of nivolumab. Source of these receptors: a human donor with classical Hodgkin lymphoma.

The V gene is TRBV7-9, the J gene TRBJ2-2; D is uncertain. The V end lost 3 bases, the J end lost 4 bases, and 6 bases lay between the germline ends. The CDR3 totals 13 residues. Germline CDR1 is SEHNR and CDR2 is FQNEAQ (reference sequence). CDR3 DNA sequence: TGTGCCAGCAGCTTCGAGTCCACCGGGGAGCTGTTTTTT. Protein product: CASSFESTGELFF.

The chain is built from TRBV27 and TRBJ2-5; 11 bases align to TRBD1. The end of the DNA is better explained by TRBJ2-7, so the J call may be wrong. This CDR3 region has 15 residues. Germline V gene data show CDR1 as MNHEY and CDR2 as SMNVEV (reference sequence). As DNA, the CDR3 is TGTGCCAGCTGGGGGGTGGGGGACAGGGGGTACGAGCAGTACTTC. It is translated as CASWGVGDRGYEQYF.

V is TRBV27 and J is TRBJ1-2; TRBD1 matches 7 bases. Per germline, CDR1 MNHEY and CDR2 SMNVEV (reference sequence). Trimming at V came to 4 bases and at J to 7 bases, leaving 6 bases not matched to a gene. The length of the CDR3 is 13 residues. DNA of the CDR3: TGTGCCAGCAGTTCCGGACAGGCGACTGGCTACACCTTC. Translation: CASSSGQATGYTF.